This TCR beta chain was documented in a study of early T cells in non-severe SARS-CoV-2 infection. TCRdb reanalysed the 5' RACE reads using MiXCR and keeps one entry per CDR3 protein. The sample has about 77,000 distinct CDR3 sequences, around 12% seen once. This clonotype was recorded many times. The germline gives CDR1 LNHNV, CDR2 YYDKDF (reference sequence). The CDR3 length is 14 residues. V was pared by 1 base and J by 3 bases, with 7 bases between. This clonotype originated in an adult who was a healthcare worker with PCR-confirmed SARS-CoV-2 infection or an uninfected control (not recorded which). The donor label of this sample is uncertain. The specimen was whole blood, collected at baseline. This chain uses TRBV15 with TRBJ1-5; D gene unclear. The CDR3: CATSRASFNQPQHF. Written as DNA, the CDR3 is TGTGCCACCAGCAGAGCGTCGTTCAATCAGCCCCAGCATTTT.